This T cell receptor (beta chain) stems from a study of patients and donors after allogeneic stem cell transplantation. TCRdb reprocessed the RT-PCR reads with MiXCR, giving one entry per CDR3 protein. The repertoire has over 150,000 distinct CDR3 sequences, around two fifths of them found once; the top ten carry 25% to 35%. The CDR3 consists of 15 residues. Looked up from germline, CDR1 is MNHEY and CDR2 is SVGAGI. The germline V and J ends were trimmed by 0 bases and 3 bases, with 12 bases remaining between them. The TCR was taken from a human donor who was either an allogeneic HSCT recipient or a stem cell or donor lymphocyte infusion donor (not recorded which). It is not recorded whose cells these are; they may come from a transplant donor. Sequencing was done on a sample of blood, either unsorted or a sorted T cell fraction (not recorded which). The rearrangement links TRBV6-5 to TRBJ2-7, with no clear D. In DNA, the CDR3 is TGTGCCAGCAGTTACTCGAGTACTGGGATCTACGAGCAGTACTTC. This sequence encodes CASSYSSTGIYEQYF.